These T cell receptor beta chains were read from a single sample in a study of shared clonotypes between healthy human individuals. Only in-frame clones appear in the TCRdb table, and some are missing; sequencing was by immunoSEQ multiplex PCR. The repertoire includes 2 million to 2.5 million clones, 85% to 95% of them detected once, and around 1.7% sits in the top ten. The source material was naive CD8+ T cells from PBMCs. Every receptor here comes from a man in his late teens or twenties in good health. Some clones in this sample may be carry-over from other donors' samples. Both conserved end residues are part of each CDR3. A D gene is named only where the DNA matches it firmly.

j_gene	v_gene	d_gene	CDR3nt	CDR3aa
TRBJ2-1	TRBV7-9	NA	TGTGCCAGCAGCTTTCCCTTGGCGGGTGAGCAGTTCTTC	CASSFPLAGEQFF
TRBJ2-5	TRBV28	TRBD1	TGTGCCAGCAGTTCTAAACAGGGGGCGAGTAAGACCCAGTACTTC	CASSSKQGASKTQYF
TRBJ2-1	TRBV7-9	TRBD2	TGTGCCAGCAGCTTAGCGACGGGAGGGCCTAGCAATGAGCAGTTCTTC	CASSLATGGPSNEQFF
TRBJ2-1	TRBV2	NA	TGTGCCAGCAGTGAATACCTGGGGGGTGGTTACAATGAGCAGTTCTTC	CASSEYLGGGYNEQFF
TRBJ2-3	TRBV6-6	NA	TGTGCCAGCATCTCCTCGGCAGATACGCAGTATTTT	CASISSADTQYF
TRBJ1-1	TRBV11-2	NA	TGTGCCAGCAGCTTGGGAGGGTCCCCTCAATTCTTT	CASSLGGSPQFF
TRBJ2-3	TRBV9	TRBD2	TGTGCCAGCAGCGTAAGCGGGACGAGCACAGATACGCAGTATTTT	CASSVSGTSTDTQYF
TRBJ2-7	TRBV29-1	NA	TGCAGCGTTGAAGTTAGGGCCGGACTCTACGAGCAGTACTTC	CSVEVRAGLYEQYF
TRBJ1-1	TRBV11-2	NA	TGTGCCAGCAGCTTACCACATAAAGAGAACACTGAAGCTTTCTTT	CASSLPHKENTEAFF
TRBJ1-1	TRBV7-6	NA	TGTGCCAGCAGCTTAGCGGGGGGAGTCGACACTGAAGCTTTCTTT	CASSLAGGVDTEAFF